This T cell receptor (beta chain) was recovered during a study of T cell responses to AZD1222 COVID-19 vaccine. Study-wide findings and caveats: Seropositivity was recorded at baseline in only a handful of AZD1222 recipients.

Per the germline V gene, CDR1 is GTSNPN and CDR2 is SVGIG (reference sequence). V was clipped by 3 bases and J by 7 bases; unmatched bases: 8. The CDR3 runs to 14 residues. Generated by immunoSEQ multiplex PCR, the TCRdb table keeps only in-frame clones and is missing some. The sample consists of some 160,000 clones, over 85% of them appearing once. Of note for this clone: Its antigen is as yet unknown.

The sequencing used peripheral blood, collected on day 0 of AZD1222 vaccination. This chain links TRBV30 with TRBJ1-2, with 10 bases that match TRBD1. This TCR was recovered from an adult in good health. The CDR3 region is CAWRGTGDNLGYTF. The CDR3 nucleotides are TGTGCCTGGAGGGGGACAGGGGACAACCTTGGCTACACCTTC.